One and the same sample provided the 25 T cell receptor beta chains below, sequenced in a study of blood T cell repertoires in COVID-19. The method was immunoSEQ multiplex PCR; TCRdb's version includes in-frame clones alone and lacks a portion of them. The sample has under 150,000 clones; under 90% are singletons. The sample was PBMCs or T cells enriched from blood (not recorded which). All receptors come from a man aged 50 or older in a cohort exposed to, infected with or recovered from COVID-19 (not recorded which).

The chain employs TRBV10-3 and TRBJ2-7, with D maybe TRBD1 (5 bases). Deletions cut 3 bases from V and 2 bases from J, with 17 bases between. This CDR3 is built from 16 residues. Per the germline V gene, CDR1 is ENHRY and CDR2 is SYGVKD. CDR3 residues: CAISEPTDPRPYEQYF. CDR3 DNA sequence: TGTGCCATCAGTGAACCGACAGACCCACGACCCTACGAGCAGTACTTC.

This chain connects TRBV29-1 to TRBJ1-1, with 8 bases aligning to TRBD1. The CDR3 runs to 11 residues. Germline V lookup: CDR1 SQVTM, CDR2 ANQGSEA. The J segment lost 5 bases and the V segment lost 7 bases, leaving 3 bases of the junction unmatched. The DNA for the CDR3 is TGCAGCGCCTACAGGGGGACTGAAGCTTTCTTT. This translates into CSAYRGTEAFF.

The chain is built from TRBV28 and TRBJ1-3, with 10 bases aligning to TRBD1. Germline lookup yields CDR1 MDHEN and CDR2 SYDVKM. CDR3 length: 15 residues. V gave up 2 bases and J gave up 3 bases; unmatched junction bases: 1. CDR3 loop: CASSLGTGVGNTIYF. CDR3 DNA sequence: TGTGCCAGCAGTTTAGGGACAGGGGTTGGAAACACCATATATTTT.

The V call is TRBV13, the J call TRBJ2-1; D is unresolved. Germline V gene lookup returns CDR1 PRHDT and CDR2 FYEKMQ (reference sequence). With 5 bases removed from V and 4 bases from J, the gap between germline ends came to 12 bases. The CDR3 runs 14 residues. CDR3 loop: CASSPDFLYNEQFF. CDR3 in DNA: TGTGCCAGCAGCCCCGACTTCTTATACAATGAGCAGTTCTTC.

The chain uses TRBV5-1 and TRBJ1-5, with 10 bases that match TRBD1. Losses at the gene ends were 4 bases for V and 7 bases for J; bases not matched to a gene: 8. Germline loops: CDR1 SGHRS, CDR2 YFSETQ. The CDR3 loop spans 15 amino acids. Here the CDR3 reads CASSPGTGVGQPQHF. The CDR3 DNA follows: TGCGCCAGCAGCCCGGGGACAGGGGTGGGGCAGCCCCAGCATTTT.

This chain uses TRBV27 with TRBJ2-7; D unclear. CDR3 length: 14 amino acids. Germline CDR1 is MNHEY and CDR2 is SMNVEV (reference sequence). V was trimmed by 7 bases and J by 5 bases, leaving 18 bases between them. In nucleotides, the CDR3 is TGTGCCAGCAAGCGCACACAAGCTTCGGACGAGCAGTACTTC. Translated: CASKRTQASDEQYF.

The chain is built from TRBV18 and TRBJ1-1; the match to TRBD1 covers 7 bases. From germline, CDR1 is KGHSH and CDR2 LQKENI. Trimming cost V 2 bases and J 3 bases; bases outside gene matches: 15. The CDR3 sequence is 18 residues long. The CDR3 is CASSPKWDRGDWDTEAFF. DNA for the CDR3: TGTGCCAGCTCACCAAAGTGGGACAGAGGGGATTGGGACACTGAAGCTTTCTTT.

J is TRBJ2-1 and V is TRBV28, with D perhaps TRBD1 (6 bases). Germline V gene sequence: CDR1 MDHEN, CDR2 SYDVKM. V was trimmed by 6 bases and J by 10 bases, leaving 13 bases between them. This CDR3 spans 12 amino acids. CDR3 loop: CASREGGGEQFF. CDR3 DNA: TGTGCCAGCAGGGAAGGTGGGGGCGAGCAGTTCTTC.

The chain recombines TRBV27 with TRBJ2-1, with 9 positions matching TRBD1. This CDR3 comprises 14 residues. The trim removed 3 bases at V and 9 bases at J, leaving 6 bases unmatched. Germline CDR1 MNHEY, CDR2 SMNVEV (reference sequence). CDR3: CASSLGQGLVEQFF. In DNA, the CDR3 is TGTGCCAGCAGTTTGGGACAGGGTTTGGTTGAGCAGTTCTTC.

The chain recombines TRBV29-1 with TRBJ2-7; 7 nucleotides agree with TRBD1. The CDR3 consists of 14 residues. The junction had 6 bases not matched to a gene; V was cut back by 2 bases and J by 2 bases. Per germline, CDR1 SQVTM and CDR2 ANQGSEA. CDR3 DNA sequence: TGCAGCGTTGAAATCCGGGACAGCACCTACGAGCAGTACTTC. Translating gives CSVEIRDSTYEQYF.

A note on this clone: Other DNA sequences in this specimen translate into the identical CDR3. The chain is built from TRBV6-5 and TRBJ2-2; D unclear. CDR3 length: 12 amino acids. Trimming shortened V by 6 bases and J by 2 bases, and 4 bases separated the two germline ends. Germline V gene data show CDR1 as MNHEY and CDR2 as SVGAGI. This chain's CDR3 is CASSLNTGELFF. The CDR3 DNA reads TGTGCCAGCAGCTTAAACACCGGGGAGCTGTTTTTT.

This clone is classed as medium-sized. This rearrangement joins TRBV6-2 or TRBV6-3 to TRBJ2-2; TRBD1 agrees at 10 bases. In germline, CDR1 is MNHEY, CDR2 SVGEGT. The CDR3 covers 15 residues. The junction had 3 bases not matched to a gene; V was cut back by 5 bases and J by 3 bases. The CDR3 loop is CASSTGTGDTGELFF. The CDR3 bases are TGTGCCAGCAGTACCGGGACAGGGGACACCGGGGAGCTGTTTTTT.

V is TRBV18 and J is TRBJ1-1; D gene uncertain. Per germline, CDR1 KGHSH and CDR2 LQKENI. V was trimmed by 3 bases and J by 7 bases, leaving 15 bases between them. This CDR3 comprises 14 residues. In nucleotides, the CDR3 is TGTGCCAGCTCACCCCTCGGCGGAGAGGTTGAAGCTTTCTTT. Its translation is CASSPLGGEVEAFF.

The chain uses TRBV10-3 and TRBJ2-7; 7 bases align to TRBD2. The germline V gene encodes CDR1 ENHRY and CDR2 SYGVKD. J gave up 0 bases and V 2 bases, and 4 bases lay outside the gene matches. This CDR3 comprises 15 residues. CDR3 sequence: CAISERAGSSYEQYF. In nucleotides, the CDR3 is TGTGCCATCAGTGAGAGAGCGGGAAGCTCCTACGAGCAGTACTTC.

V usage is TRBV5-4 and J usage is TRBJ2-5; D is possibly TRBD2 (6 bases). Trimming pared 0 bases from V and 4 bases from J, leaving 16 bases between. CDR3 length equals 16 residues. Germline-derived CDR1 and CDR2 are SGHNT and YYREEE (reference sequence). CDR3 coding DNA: TGTGCCAGCAGCTTGGTGGGGCAGGGAGGAAGAGAGACCCAGTACTTC. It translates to CASSLVGQGGRETQYF.

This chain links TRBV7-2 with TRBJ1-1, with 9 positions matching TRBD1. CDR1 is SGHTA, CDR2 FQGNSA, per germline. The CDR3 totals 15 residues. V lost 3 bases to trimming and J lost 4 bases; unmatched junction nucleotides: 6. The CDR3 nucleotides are TGTGCCAGCAGCTTGGGGACAGGGTTTAGCACTGAAGCTTTCTTT. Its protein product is CASSLGTGFSTEAFF.

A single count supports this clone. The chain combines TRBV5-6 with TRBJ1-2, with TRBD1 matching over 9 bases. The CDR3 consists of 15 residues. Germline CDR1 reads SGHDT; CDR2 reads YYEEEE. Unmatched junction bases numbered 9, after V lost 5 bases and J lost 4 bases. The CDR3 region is CASRAPGQGPYGYTF. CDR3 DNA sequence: TGTGCCAGCAGGGCTCCGGGACAGGGACCCTATGGCTACACCTTC.

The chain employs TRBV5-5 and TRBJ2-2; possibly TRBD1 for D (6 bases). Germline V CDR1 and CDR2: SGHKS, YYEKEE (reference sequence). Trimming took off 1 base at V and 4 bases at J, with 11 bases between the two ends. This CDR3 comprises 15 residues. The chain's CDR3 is CASSLTDSLTGELFF. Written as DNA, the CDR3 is TGTGCCAGCAGCTTGACGGACAGCCTCACCGGGGAGCTGTTTTTT.

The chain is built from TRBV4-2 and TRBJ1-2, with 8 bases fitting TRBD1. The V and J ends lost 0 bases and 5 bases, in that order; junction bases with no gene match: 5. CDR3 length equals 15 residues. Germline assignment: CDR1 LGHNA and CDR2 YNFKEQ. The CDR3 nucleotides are TGTGCCAGCAGCCAAGAAAAGGGGACAGGATATGGCTACACCTTC. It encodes CASSQEKGTGYGYTF.

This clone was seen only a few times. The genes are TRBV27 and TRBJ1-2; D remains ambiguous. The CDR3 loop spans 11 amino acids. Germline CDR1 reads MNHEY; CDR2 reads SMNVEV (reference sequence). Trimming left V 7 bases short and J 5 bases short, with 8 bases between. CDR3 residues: CASKGGYGYTF. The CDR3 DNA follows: TGTGCCAGCAAAGGAGGGTATGGCTACACCTTC.

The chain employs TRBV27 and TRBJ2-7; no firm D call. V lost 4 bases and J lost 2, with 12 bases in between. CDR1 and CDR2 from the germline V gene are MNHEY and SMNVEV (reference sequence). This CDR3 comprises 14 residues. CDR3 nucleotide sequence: TGTGCCAGCAGTTCATGGGCCTTACCCTACGAGCAGTACTTC. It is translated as CASSSWALPYEQYF.

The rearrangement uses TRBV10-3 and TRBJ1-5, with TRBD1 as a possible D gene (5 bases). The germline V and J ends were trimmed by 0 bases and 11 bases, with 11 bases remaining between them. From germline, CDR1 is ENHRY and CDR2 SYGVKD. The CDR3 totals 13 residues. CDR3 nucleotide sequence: TGTGCCATCAGTGAGTCAGGGGCCCCTTCCCAGCATTTT. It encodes CAISESGAPSQHF.

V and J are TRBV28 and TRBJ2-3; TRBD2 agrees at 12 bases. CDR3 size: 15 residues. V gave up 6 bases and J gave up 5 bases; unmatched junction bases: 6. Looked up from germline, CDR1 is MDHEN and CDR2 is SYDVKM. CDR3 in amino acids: CASSRTSGVVDTQYF. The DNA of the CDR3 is TGTGCCAGCAGCCGGACTAGCGGGGTAGTAGATACGCAGTATTTT.

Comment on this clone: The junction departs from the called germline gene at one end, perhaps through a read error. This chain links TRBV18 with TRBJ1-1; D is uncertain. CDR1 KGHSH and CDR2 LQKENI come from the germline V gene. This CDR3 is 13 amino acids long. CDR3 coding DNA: TGTGCCAGCTCACCACCTCGTTCCGGGGTGGGAGAGTTT. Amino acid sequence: CASSPPRSGVGEF.

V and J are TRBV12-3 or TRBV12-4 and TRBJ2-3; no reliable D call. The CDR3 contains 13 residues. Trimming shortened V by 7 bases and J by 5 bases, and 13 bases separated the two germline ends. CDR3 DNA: TGTGCCAGCAATCCTGGTAGAGGAGATACGCAGTATTTT. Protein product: CASNPGRGDTQYF.